The 17 T cell receptor beta chains presented below share a single source sample, sequenced in a study of blood T cell repertoires in COVID-19. Profiling relied on immunoSEQ multiplex PCR, and the TCRdb table lists in-frame clones only, not all of them. The sample holds approximately 250,000 clones, 75% to 90% seen once. Sequencing was done on a sample of peripheral blood. The receptors shown here come from a woman in her seventies with COVID-19, enrolled during active disease.

The CDR3 region has the DNA TGCGCCAGCAGCTCGGGACTAGCGGGTTCGACCTACGAGCAGTACTTC. Translated: CASSSGLAGSTYEQYF. The J gene is TRBJ2-7, the V gene TRBV4-1; TRBD2 aligns across 12 bases. Trimming took 5 bases from V and 2 from J; bases not matched to a gene: 7. This CDR3 is 16 amino acids long. Germline loops: CDR1 MGHRA, CDR2 YSYEKL.

This clone was picked up one time. The chain employs TRBV2 and TRBJ2-3; unclear D gene. The CDR3 length is 12 residues. The ends were cut back, 2 bases at V and 6 bases at J, with 6 bases in the middle. Germline CDR1 reads SNHLY; CDR2 reads FYNNEI. The CDR3, as DNA: TGTGCCAGCAGTGAATACTTCGATACGCAGTATTTT. It yields the protein CASSEYFDTQYF. The whole variable domain, filled in from reference TRBV2 and TRBJ2-3, reads EPEVTQTPSHQVTQMGQEVILRCVPISNHLYFYWYRQILGQKVEFLVSFYNNEISEKSEIFDDQFSVERPDGSNFTLKIRSTKLEDSAMYFCASSEYFDTQYFGPGTRLTVL.

This chain uses TRBV24-1 with TRBJ2-1, with TRBD1 matching over 9 bases. The CDR3 spans 17 residues. CDR1 and CDR2 from the germline V gene are KGHDR and SFDVKD. V lost 7 bases and J lost 1; bases outside the gene matches: 10. The CDR3 region has the DNA TGTGCCACCAGGACGTCCCCGACAGGGGGATCCTACAATGAGCAGTTCTTC. As protein: CATRTSPTGGSYNEQFF.

This chain joins TRBV11-2 and TRBJ1-2, with 12 bases fitting TRBD1. Germline values: CDR1 SGHAT, CDR2 FQNNGV. The CDR3 contains 18 residues. The trim removed 5 bases at V and 4 bases at J, leaving 14 bases unmatched. CDR3 DNA: TGTGCCAGCAGCCCGGACCCGGGACAGGGGGCGCGTAGCTATGGCTACACCTTC. Protein sequence: CASSPDPGQGARSYGYTF.

This rearrangement joins TRBV5-1 to TRBJ1-6, with 8 bases aligning to TRBD1. CDR3 length equals 14 residues. Trimming removed 4 bases from V and 8 bases from J; junction bases left unmatched: 5. Germline V lookup: CDR1 SGHRS, CDR2 YFSETQ. The CDR3: CASSKGQEDSPLHF. The CDR3 nucleotides read TGCGCCAGCAGCAAGGGACAGGAGGATTCACCCCTCCACTTT.

This clone came up a few times. J is TRBJ2-5 and V is TRBV10-3; tentatively, D is TRBD2 (7 bases). The germline V gene encodes CDR1 ENHRY and CDR2 SYGVKD. V lost 7 bases to trimming and J lost 5 bases, with 17 bases between them. The CDR3 runs to 14 residues. This chain's CDR3 is CAIKRDKKGETQYF. The CDR3 DNA is TGTGCCATCAAGCGGGACAAAAAAGGGGAGACCCAGTACTTC.

This chain links TRBV7-2 with TRBJ2-5; 14 nucleotides line up with TRBD2. The CDR3 has 16 amino acids. V lost 5 bases and J lost 7; bases outside the gene matches: 9. Germline loops: CDR1 SGHTA, CDR2 FQGNSA. CDR3 protein: CASSPTTSGGVTTQYF. In DNA, the CDR3 is TGTGCCAGCAGCCCAACGACTAGCGGGGGGGTTACGACCCAGTACTTC. The full variable domain, in which reference TRBV7-2 and TRBJ2-5 provide the parts outside the CDR3, is GAGVSQSPSNKVTEKGKDVELRCDPISGHTALYWYRQSLGQGLEFLIYFQGNSAPDKSGLPSDRFSAERTGGSVSTLTIQRTQQEDSAVYLCASSPTTSGGVTTQYFGPGTRLLVL.

DNA for the CDR3: TGCGCCACTTCCGGGACAGGCGACTATGGCTACACCTTC. Its translation is CATSGTGDYGYTF. The V and J genes are TRBV5-1 and TRBJ1-2, with TRBD1 identical over 8 bases. The junction had 7 bases not matched to a gene; V was cut back by 9 bases and J by 3 bases. The CDR3 spans 13 residues. Germline-derived CDR1 and CDR2 are SGHRS and YFSETQ.

This clone is a singleton in its sample. This chain joins TRBV30 and TRBJ2-1; TRBD1 matches at 7 bases. The CDR3 consists of 14 residues. V was pared by 4 bases and J by 2 bases, with 5 bases of the junction left unmatched. CDR1 and CDR2 from the germline V gene are GTSNPN and SVGIG (reference sequence). CDR3 DNA sequence: TGTGCCTGGACCCAGGGACAGCCCTACAATGAGCAGTTCTTC. This translates into CAWTQGQPYNEQFF. Full variable domain (remainder filled in from reference TRBV30 and TRBJ2-1): SQTIHQWPATLVQPVGSPLSLECTVEGTSNPNLYWYRQAAGRGLQLLFYSVGIGQISSEVPQNLSASRPQDRQFILSSKKLLLSDSGFYLCAWTQGQPYNEQFFGPGTRLTVL.

The genes are TRBV3-1 (or the pseudogene TRBV3-2) and TRBJ2-5, with 9 positions matching TRBD1. Germline V gene data show CDR1 as LGHDT and CDR2 as YNNKEL (reference sequence). The CDR3 sequence is 14 residues long. After removal of 3 bases from V and 4 bases from J, the junction contained 3 bases not matched to a gene. CDR3 loop: CASSQTGGLETQYF. Written as DNA, the CDR3 is TGTGCCAGCAGCCAGACAGGGGGGTTAGAGACCCAGTACTTC.

In this sample, this clone turned up once. The CDR3 reads CASCADTSGGYTF. For the CDR3, the DNA is TGCGCCAGCTGCGCCGACACGTCTGGGGGCTACACCTTC. The chain couples TRBV5-1 to TRBJ1-2; the D is unclear. The CDR3 has 13 amino acids. Germline-derived CDR1 and CDR2 are SGHRS and YFSETQ. V was cut by 7 bases and J by 8 bases, with 18 bases left in between.

The genes are TRBV7-2 and TRBJ2-7; the D gene is possibly TRBD1 (5 bases). CDR3 length equals 14 residues. V shed 2 bases and J shed 5 bases, with 13 bases lying between them. Germline CDR1 and CDR2: SGHTA and FQGNSA. Here the CDR3 reads CASSLWAGRNEQYF. The CDR3 DNA reads TGTGCCAGCAGCTTATGGGCAGGGCGGAACGAGCAGTACTTC. Drawing the rest from reference TRBV7-2 and TRBJ2-7, the complete variable domain is GAGVSQSPSNKVTEKGKDVELRCDPISGHTALYWYRQSLGQGLEFLIYFQGNSAPDKSGLPSDRFSAERTGGSVSTLTIQRTQQEDSAVYLCASSLWAGRNEQYFGPGTRLTVT.

This clone was detected only once. This rearrangement joins TRBV6-5 to TRBJ1-1, with 7 bases lining up with TRBD1. CDR3 length equals 13 residues. Germline V gene lookup returns CDR1 MNHEY and CDR2 SVGAGI. The J segment lost 5 bases and the V segment lost 6 bases, leaving 6 bases of the junction unmatched. CDR3 loop: CASSRQGRTEAFF. CDR3 nucleotides: TGTGCCAGCAGCCGACAGGGACGGACTGAAGCTTTCTTT.

This clone was detected a few times. The rearrangement joins TRBV7-9 to TRBJ2-7; 9 bases fit TRBD2. CDR3 length equals 18 residues. The V segment lost 0 bases and the J segment 0 bases; nucleotides outside the gene matches: 9. CDR1 SEHNR and CDR2 FQNEAQ come from the germline V gene (reference sequence). The CDR3 region is CASSLAKGRLAASYEQYF. DNA of the CDR3: TGTGCCAGCAGCTTAGCGAAAGGAAGACTAGCGGCCTCCTACGAGCAGTACTTC.

The chain employs TRBV2 and TRBJ2-1, with TRBD2 matching 11 bases. Trimming at V came to 7 bases and at J to 7 bases, leaving 6 bases not matched to a gene. The CDR3 covers 14 residues. The germline V gene encodes CDR1 SNHLY and CDR2 FYNNEI. CDR3: CASKQRTSGNEQFF. Here the CDR3 DNA reads TGTGCCAGCAAACAAAGGACTAGCGGGAATGAGCAGTTCTTC.

The chain is built from TRBV19 and TRBJ1-2, with TRBD1 identical over 9 bases. The CDR3 spans 15 residues. V was clipped by 4 bases and J by 6 bases; unmatched bases: 9. Looked up from germline, CDR1 is LNHDA and CDR2 is SQIVND (reference sequence). The chain's CDR3 is CASSTAVGQGNGYTF. CDR3 bases: TGTGCCAGTAGTACAGCGGTGGGACAGGGAAATGGCTACACCTTC. The whole variable domain, remainder taken from reference TRBV19 and TRBJ1-2, is DGGITQSPKYLFRKEGQNVTLSCEQNLNHDAMYWYRQDPGQGLRLIYYSQIVNDFQKGDIAEGYSVSREKKESFPLTVTSAQKNPTAFYLCASSTAVGQGNGYTFGSGTRLTVV.

This clone was seen a handful of times. The gene calls are TRBV7-2 and TRBJ2-1; D is uncertain. The V and J ends lost 3 bases and 4 bases respectively, with 13 bases between them. Per germline, CDR1 SGHTA and CDR2 FQGNSA. The CDR3 sequence is 15 residues long. The CDR3 bases are TGTGCCAGCAGCTTCGTCGCGAGTTCTTACAATGAGCAGTTCTTC. It codes for CASSFVASSYNEQFF.